These 16 T cell receptor beta chains share one sample of origin, sequenced in a study of T cell repertoires in cytomegalovirus infection. TCRdb re-called the reads with MiXCR, one entry per CDR3 protein. The sample yields hundreds of thousands of distinct CDR3 sequences, 35% to 45% seen once. Specimen: PBMCs. The source of these receptors is a human donor in good health (CMV status not recorded). Some clones in this sample may be carry-over from other donors' samples.

This clonotype has a handful of counts. The rearrangement joins TRBV9 to TRBJ2-5; 8 bases agree with TRBD1. CDR1 SGDLS and CDR2 YYNGEE come from the germline V gene. The CDR3 runs 14 residues. With V trimmed by 2 bases and J by 4 bases, 4 bases remained unmatched. CDR3 in amino acids: CASSVQGARETQYF. The CDR3 nucleotides are TGTGCCAGCAGCGTCCAGGGGGCGCGAGAGACCCAGTACTTC.

In its sample, this clonotype was seen a few times. V usage is TRBV28 and J usage is TRBJ2-4; D not certain. Per the germline V gene, CDR1 is MDHEN and CDR2 is SYDVKM. The ends were cut back, 6 bases at V and 0 bases at J, with 15 bases in the middle. This CDR3 spans 16 amino acids. The CDR3 nucleotides are TGTGCCAGCAGAGGCCCAAACCTCTTAGCCAAAAACATTCAGTACTTC. Residues: CASRGPNLLAKNIQYF.

As concerns this clonotype: Because the CDR3's place on the DNA is in doubt, the DNA is left out and the CDR3 is given as listed by TCRdb. J is TRBJ2-1 and V is TRBV29-1. The germline CDR1 and CDR2 sequences are SQVTM and ANQGSEA. 10 amino acids form the CDR3, both terminal residues included. This CDR3 reads CSVGLGSIIF.

Ten or more counts support this clonotype. This chain links TRBV12-3 or TRBV12-4 with TRBJ1-1, with 8 bases that match TRBD1. The CDR3 is made up of 15 amino acids. V trimming: 1 base; J trimming: 2 bases; junction bases outside the gene matches: 3. The CDR3 is CASSLEGQANTEAFF. DNA for the CDR3: TGTGCCAGCAGTTTAGAGGGACAGGCAAACACTGAAGCTTTCTTT.

This clonotype was seen a handful of times. The rearrangement joins TRBV7-2 to TRBJ2-2, with D unclear. The CDR3 has 14 amino acids. V dropped 2 bases and J dropped 8 bases, with 12 bases sitting between them. Germline V gene sequence: CDR1 SGHTA, CDR2 FQGNSA. The CDR3 bases are TGTGCCAGCAGCTTACCTGACGGTAGGGGGGAGCTGTTTTTT. It is translated as CASSLPDGRGELFF.

V usage is TRBV7-8 and J usage is TRBJ1-2; 10 bases map to TRBD1. V was pared by 6 bases and J by 7 bases, with 5 bases of the junction left unmatched. Germline CDR1 reads SGHVS; CDR2 reads FQNEAQ. This CDR3 spans 13 amino acids. The CDR3 reads CASRTGQGSGYTF. DNA for the CDR3: TGTGCCAGCAGGACGGGACAGGGGTCTGGCTACACCTTC.

This clonotype was counted a single time. Compared with germline, one end of the junction differs, possibly owing to a read error. This chain links TRBV28 with TRBJ1-1; no definite D call. The germline CDR1 and CDR2 sequences are MDHEN and SYDVKM. This CDR3 has 14 residues. The CDR3, as DNA: TGTGCCAGCAGCCTCCGGACGACGAACACTGAATCTTTCTTT. This sequence encodes CASSLRTTNTESFF.

This clonotype was found many times. This chain links TRBV7-6 with TRBJ2-1; 8 positions match TRBD2. Trimming at V came to 2 bases and at J to 0 bases, leaving 9 bases not matched to a gene. There are 18 residues in the CDR3. The germline CDR1 and CDR2 sequences are SGHVS and FNYEAQ. The CDR3 region is CASSLKLAGTSSYNEQFF. Here the CDR3 DNA reads TGTGCCAGCAGCTTAAAGCTAGCGGGCACGAGCTCCTACAATGAGCAGTTCTTC.

The sample holds one count of this clonotype. The J gene is TRBJ1-1, the V gene TRBV30; D unresolved. Germline V gives CDR1 GTSNPN, CDR2 SVGIG (reference sequence). The length of the CDR3 is 15 residues. V shed 2 bases and J shed 4 bases, with 17 bases lying between them. The CDR3 sequence: CAWSPPLPLGTEAFF. DNA for the CDR3: TGTGCCTGGAGTCCCCCTCTCCCCCTGGGCACTGAAGCTTTCTTT.

This clonotype occurred a few times. V gene TRBV3-1 combines with J gene TRBJ2-4; tentative D call: TRBD2 (6 bases). Trimming stripped 0 bases from V and 0 bases from J, with 18 bases between. This CDR3 spans 19 amino acids. The germline V gene has CDR1 LGHDT and CDR2 YNNKEL (reference sequence). The CDR3 DNA follows: TGTGCCAGCAGCCAAGATCGCCGAGCGGGCAGTCAAGCCAAAAACATTCAGTACTTC. Protein sequence: CASSQDRRAGSQAKNIQYF. Together with reference TRBV3-1 and TRBJ2-4, the CDR3 gives the full variable domain: DTAVSQTPKYLVTQMGNDKSIKCEQNLGHDTMYWYKQDSKKFLKIMFSYNNKELIINETVPNRFSPKSPDKAHLNLHINSLELGDSAVYFCASSQDRRAGSQAKNIQYFGAGTRLSVL.

This chain connects TRBV23-1 to TRBJ2-7; the match to TRBD2 covers 8 bases. TRBV23-1 is identified as an open reading frame with a role that is uncertain. This CDR3 has 16 amino acids. Trimming took 5 bases from V and 1 from J; bases not matched to a gene: 10. The DNA for the CDR3 is TGCGCCAGCAGTACACGGGGGGGCGTTAGGTCCTACGAGCAGTACTTC. Translating it yields CASSTRGGVRSYEQYF.

The chain carries TRBV6-5 and TRBJ1-1; no clear D. V lost 1 base to trimming and J lost 3 bases, with 6 bases between them. Germline V gives CDR1 MNHEY, CDR2 SVGAGI. The CDR3 runs to 13 residues. The CDR3 coding sequence is TGTGCCAGCAGTTACTTTCAAGACACTGAAGCTTTCTTT. As protein: CASSYFQDTEAFF.

This clonotype occurred many times. The chain couples TRBV19 to TRBJ1-2, with no clear D. The CDR3 has 15 residues. The germline V and J ends were trimmed by 3 bases and 6 bases, with 17 bases remaining between them. Germline V CDR1 and CDR2: LNHDA, SQIVND (reference sequence). The CDR3 region has the DNA TGTGCCAGTAGTATTAGGGAGGGCCTTTACGATGGCTACACCTTC. It yields the protein CASSIREGLYDGYTF.

V and J are TRBV12-3 or TRBV12-4 and TRBJ2-7; D is unresolved. V lost 3 bases and J lost 2, with 8 bases in between. The CDR3 extends over 13 amino acids. The CDR3 here is CASSFPETYEQYF. In nucleotides, the CDR3 is TGTGCCAGCAGTTTTCCGGAAACCTACGAGCAGTACTTC.

The rearrangement joins TRBV30 to TRBJ1-2, with 9 bases identical to TRBD1. V shed 3 bases, J shed 4 bases, and the junction held 9 bases outside the gene matches. Per germline, CDR1 GTSNPN and CDR2 SVGIG (reference sequence). The CDR3 consists of 15 residues. The CDR3: CAWRTGTGSRYGYTF. The CDR3 region has the DNA TGTGCCTGGAGGACCGGGACAGGGAGTCGCTATGGCTACACCTTC.

DNA of the CDR3: TGTGCCACCGAAATCACCCCCCTAGCGCCTCGAGGGACGCAGTATTTT. Its protein is CATEITPLAPRGTQYF. The rearrangement uses TRBV10-3 and TRBJ2-3, with a possible D match to TRBD2 (6 bases). Germline loops: CDR1 ENHRY, CDR2 SYGVKD. The V end lost 10 bases, the J end lost 9 bases, and 29 bases lay between the germline ends. The CDR3 runs to 16 residues.